The subject of this entry is one T cell receptor beta chain. These data belong to a study of CD8 T cells in Susac syndrome. The CDR3 loop spans 19 amino acids. The V segment lost 3 bases and the J segment 2 bases; nucleotides outside the gene matches: 11. Germline CDR1 is SGHTA and CDR2 is FQGNSA. RNA in amounts of roughly 0.5 to 1 ug was reverse transcribed with random hexamers. It was immunoSEQ multiplex PCR that amplified TCR beta CDR3 across 54 Vbeta and 13 Jbeta. TCRdb called the immunoSEQ multiplex PCR reads again in MiXCR, with one record for every CDR3 protein. This table has about 180,000 distinct CDR3 sequences, around 95% appearing once.

The rearrangement uses TRBV7-2 and TRBJ2-3; TRBD2 aligns across 13 bases. The source material was CD4+ T cells from PBMCs. This clonotype originated in a human donor with multiple sclerosis. The CDR3 DNA reads as TGTGCCAGCAGCTTCCTACTAGCGGGGGGGCCCTCAGACACAGATACGCAGTATTTT. Protein: CASSFLLAGGPSDTDTQYF.